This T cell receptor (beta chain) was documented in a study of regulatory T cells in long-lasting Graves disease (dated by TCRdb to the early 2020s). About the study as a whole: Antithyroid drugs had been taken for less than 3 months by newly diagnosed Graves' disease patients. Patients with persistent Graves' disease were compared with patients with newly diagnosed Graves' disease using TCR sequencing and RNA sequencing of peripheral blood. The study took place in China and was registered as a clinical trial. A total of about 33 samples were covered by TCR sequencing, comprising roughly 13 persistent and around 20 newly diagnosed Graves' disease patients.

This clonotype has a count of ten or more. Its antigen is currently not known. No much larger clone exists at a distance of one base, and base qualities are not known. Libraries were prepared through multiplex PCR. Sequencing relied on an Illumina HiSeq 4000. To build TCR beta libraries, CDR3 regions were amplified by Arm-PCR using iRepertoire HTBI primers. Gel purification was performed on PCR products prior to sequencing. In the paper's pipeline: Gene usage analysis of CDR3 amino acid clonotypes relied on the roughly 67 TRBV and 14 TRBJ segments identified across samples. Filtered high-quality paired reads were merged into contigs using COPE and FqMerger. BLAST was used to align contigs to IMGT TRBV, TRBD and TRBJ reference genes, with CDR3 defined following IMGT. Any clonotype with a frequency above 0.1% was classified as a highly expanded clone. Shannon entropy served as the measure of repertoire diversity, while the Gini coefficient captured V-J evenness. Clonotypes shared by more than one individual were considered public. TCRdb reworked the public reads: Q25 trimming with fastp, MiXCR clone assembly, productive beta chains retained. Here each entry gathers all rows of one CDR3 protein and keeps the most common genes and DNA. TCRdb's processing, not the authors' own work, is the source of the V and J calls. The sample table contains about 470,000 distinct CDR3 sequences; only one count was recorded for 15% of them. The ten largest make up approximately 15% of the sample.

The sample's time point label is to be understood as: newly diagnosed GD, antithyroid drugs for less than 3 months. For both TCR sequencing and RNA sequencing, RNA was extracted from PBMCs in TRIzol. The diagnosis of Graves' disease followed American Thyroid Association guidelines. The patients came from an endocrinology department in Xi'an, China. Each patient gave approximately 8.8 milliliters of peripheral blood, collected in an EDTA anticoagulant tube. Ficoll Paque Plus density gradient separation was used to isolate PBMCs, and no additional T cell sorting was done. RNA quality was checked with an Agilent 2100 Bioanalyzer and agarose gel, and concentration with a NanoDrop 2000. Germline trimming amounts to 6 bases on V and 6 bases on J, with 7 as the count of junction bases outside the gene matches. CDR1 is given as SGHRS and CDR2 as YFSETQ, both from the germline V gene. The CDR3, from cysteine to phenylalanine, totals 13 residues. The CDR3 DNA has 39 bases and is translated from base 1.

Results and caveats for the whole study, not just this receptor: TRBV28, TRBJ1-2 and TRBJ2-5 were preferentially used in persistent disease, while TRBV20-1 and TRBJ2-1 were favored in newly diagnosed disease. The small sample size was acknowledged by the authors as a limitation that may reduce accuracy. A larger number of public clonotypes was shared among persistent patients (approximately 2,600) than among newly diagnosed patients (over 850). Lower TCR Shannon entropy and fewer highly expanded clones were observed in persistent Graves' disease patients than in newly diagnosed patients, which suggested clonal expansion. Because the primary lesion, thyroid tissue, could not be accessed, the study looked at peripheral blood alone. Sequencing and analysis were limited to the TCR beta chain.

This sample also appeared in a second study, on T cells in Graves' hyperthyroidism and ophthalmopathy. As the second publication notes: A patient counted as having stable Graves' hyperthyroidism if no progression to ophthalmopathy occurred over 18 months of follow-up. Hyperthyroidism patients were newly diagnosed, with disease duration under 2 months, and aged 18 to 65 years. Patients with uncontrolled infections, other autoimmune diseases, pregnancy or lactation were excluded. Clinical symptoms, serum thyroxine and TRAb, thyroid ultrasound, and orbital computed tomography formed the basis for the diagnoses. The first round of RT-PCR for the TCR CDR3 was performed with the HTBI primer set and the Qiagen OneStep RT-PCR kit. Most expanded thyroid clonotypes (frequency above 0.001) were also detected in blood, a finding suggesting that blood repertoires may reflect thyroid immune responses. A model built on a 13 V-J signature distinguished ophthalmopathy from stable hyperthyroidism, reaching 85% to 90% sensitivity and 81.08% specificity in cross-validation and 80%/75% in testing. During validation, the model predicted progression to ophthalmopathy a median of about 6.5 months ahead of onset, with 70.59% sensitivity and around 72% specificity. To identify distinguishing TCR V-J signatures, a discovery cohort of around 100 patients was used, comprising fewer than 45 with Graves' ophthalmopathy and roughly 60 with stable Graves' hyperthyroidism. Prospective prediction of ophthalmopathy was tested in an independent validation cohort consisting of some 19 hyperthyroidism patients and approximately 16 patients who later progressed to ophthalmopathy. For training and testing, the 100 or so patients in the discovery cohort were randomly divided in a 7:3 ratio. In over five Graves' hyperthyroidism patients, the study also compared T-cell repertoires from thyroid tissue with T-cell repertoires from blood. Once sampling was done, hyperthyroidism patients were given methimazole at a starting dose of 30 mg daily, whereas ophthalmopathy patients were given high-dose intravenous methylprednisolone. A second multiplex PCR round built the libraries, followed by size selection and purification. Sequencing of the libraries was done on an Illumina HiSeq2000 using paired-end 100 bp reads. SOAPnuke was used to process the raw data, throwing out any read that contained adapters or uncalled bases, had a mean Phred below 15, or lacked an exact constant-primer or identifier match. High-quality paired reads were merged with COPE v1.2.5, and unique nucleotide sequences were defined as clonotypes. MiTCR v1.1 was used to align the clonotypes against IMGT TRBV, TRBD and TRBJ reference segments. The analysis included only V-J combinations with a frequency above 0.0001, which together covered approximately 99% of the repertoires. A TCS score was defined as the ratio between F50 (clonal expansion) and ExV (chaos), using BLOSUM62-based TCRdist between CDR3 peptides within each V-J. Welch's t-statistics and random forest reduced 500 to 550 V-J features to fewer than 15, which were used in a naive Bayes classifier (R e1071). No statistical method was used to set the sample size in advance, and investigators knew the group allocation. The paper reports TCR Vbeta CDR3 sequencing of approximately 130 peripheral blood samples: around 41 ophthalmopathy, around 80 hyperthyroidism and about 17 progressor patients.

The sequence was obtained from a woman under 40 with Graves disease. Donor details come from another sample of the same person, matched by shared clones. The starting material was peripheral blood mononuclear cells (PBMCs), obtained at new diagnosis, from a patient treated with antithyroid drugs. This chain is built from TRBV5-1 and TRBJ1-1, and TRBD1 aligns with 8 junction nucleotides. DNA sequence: TGCGCCAGCAAAAGGACAGGGTCCCCTGAAGCTTTCTTT. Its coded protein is CASKRTGSPEAFF.